Shown below are 27 T cell receptor beta chains from a single sample sequenced in a study of CD8+ T cells in alopecia areata (dated by TCRdb to 2016 to 2019). Library creation used the immunoSEQ multiplex PCR assay. RNA was extracted from all samples and reverse transcribed into cDNA, which served as template for TCR sequencing. In TCRdb, the immuneACCESS table is reduced to in-frame sequences with V and J assigned. These tables do not hold every clone; where another copy was compared, an unresolved V gene accounts for under half, and the others remain unexplained. Here the sample lists over 5,500 clones, none seen once only. The ten largest clonotypes hold over 25% of the sample. Pooled mouse cutaneous lymph node cells were stained for CD4, CD8alpha, NKG2D, NKG2ACE and other markers, then sorted on a BD Influx. Input material: CD8+ T cells sorted from a lymph node. The receptors here all came from a C3H/HeJ mouse with alopecia areata. Mice in this strain carry MHC haplotype H2-k.

This clone was seen ten or more times. All gene names here are mouse names. Read coverage stops 4 residues before the CDR3 terminus; the germline J gene supplies the remainder. This chain uses TRBV13-2 with TRBJ2-3; 9 positions match TRBD2. The CDR3 totals 18 residues. Germline-derived CDR1 and CDR2 are NNHNN and SYGAGS (reference sequence). Trimming took 0 bases from V and 0 from J; bases not matched to a gene: 8. Here the CDR3 reads CASGDAMGLGASAETLYF. CDR3 bases read: TGTGCCAGCGGTGATGCGATGGGACTGGGAGCTAGTGCAGAA.

Within the sample, this clone is medium-sized. Each gene name is a mouse one. The sequenced CDR3 bases are TGTGCCAGCAGTATACTGGGGGGTCAAAAC. Protein: CASSILGGQN. The complete CDR3 reads CASSILGGQNTLYF. This chain links TRBV19 with TRBJ2-4, with TRBD2 matching 7 bases. The CDR3 extends 4 residues past the end of the read, so its final part is completed from the germline J gene. CDR1 FNHDT and CDR2 SITEND come from the germline V gene (reference sequence). V trimming: 1 base; J trimming: 1 base; junction bases outside the gene matches: 0. This CDR3 region has 14 residues.

This clone was recorded at least ten times. All gene names here are mouse names. The read halts 4 residues ahead of the CDR3 end, with the missing end drawn from the germline J gene. The rearrangement joins TRBV16 to TRBJ2-7, with TRBD2 identical over 9 bases. CDR3 length equals 17 residues. Germline CDR1 reads SGHSA; CDR2 reads FRNQAP. Germline trimming cut 1 base from V and 0 bases from J; bases unmatched to any gene: 7. CDR3 residues: CASSLALGGVSSYEQYF. The CDR3 bases that were read are TGTGCAAGCAGCTTAGCTCTGGGGGGGGTCAGCTCCTAT.

This clone was recorded a few times. Germline and genes here are mouse. The CDR3 end falls 4 residues outside the read, so it is completed with the germline J gene. V and J are TRBV4 and TRBJ2-7; 12 bases fit TRBD2. The trim removed 4 bases at V and 3 bases at J, leaving 1 base unmatched. The CDR3 is 14 amino acids. The V gene's germline CDR1 is LGHDT and CDR2 YNNKQL (reference sequence). Partial CDR3 DNA: TGTGCCAGCAGCTGGGACTGGGGGGTCTAT. Protein: CASSWDWGVY. The whole CDR3 sequence reads CASSWDWGVYEQYF.

This clone was counted only a few times. Mouse germline and gene names are used. The DNA ends 4 residues before the CDR3 does, and the rest of the CDR3 is filled in from the germline J gene. The chain joins TRBV2 to TRBJ2-7; D gene unclear. The CDR3 is 13 residues long. In germline, CDR1 is LGHNA, CDR2 YSYQKL. The CDR3 DNA, read in part, is TGTGCCAGCAGCCAAGATCTGGAATAT. Protein sequence: CASSQDLEY. The whole CDR3 sequence is CASSQDLEYEQYF.

This clone was counted ten times or more. Gene names are mouse gene names. Sequencing ends 4 residues short of the CDR3 end; the germline J gene provides the rest. V is TRBV13-2 and J is TRBJ2-5; possibly TRBD2 for D (5 bases). CDR3 length: 13 amino acids. Germline V gene sequence: CDR1 NNHNN, CDR2 SYGAGS (reference sequence). V lost 1 base to trimming and J lost 2 bases, with 5 bases between them. The sequenced CDR3 bases are TGTGCCAGCGGTGATTGGGGCCAAGAC. Protein sequence: CASGDWGQD. The full CDR3 protein is CASGDWGQDTQYF.

The sample holds many counts of this clone. Genes here carry mouse names. The missing CDR3 end, 4 residues past where the read stops, is filled in from the germline J gene. This chain links TRBV16 with TRBJ2-5; the D gene is possibly TRBD1 (5 bases). CDR1 and CDR2 (germline): SGHSA, FRNQAP. V was clipped by 5 bases and J by 2 bases, with 11 bases between them. The CDR3 sequence is 14 residues long. CDR3 sequence reads: CASSQDKSQDTQYF. The sequenced CDR3 bases are TGTGCAAGCAGCCAGGACAAGAGCCAAGAC.

As concerns this clone: Gene names follow the mouse nomenclature. The read ends 4 residues shy of where the CDR3 ends; the end is completed using the germline J gene. V usage is TRBV31 and J usage is TRBJ2-4; D may be TRBD1 (6 bases). This CDR3 has 14 amino acids. Per germline, CDR1 GKSSPN and CDR2 SITVG. V lost 5 bases to trimming and J lost 0 bases, with 12 bases between them. The CDR3 here is CAWSRDTSQNTLYF. CDR3 DNA (partial): TGTGCCTGGTCCCGGGACACTAGTCAAAAC.

This clone was detected ten times or more. Gene and germline names: mouse. The observed sequence ends 4 residues before the CDR3 terminus, with the missing tail filled in from the germline J gene. The chain carries TRBV13-2 and TRBJ1-1; perhaps TRBD1 as D (6 bases). The CDR3 is 14 residues long. V gave up 5 bases and J gave up 0 bases, with 11 bases separating them. Germline V lookup: CDR1 NNHNN, CDR2 SYGAGS (reference sequence). The CDR3 is CASGRDNANTEVFF. The part of the CDR3 DNA that was read is TGTGCCAGCGGCCGGGACAATGCAAACACA.

In this sample, this clone turned up a few times. Germline and genes here are mouse. The read is 4 residues too short to cover the CDR3 end, so that end is filled in from the germline J gene. Other DNA sequences from this sample encode an identical CDR3 as well. The chain combines TRBV13-1 with TRBJ2-4, with 11 bases aligning to TRBD2. The trim removed 3 bases at V and 0 bases at J, leaving 3 bases unmatched. Germline V CDR1 and CDR2: NSHNY, SYGAGN. The CDR3 runs to 16 residues. The CDR3 region is CASSVRDWGSQNTLYF. The covered CDR3 bases are TGTGCCAGCAGTGTCCGGGACTGGGGGAGTCAAAAC.

This clone was detected ten times or more. The genes are named according to mouse. Coverage ceases 4 residues before the CDR3 finishes, and the germline J gene fills in the end. The V call is TRBV31, the J call TRBJ2-3; 9 bases line up with TRBD2. Unmatched junction bases numbered 6, after V lost 0 bases and J lost 2 bases. Germline loops: CDR1 GKSSPN, CDR2 SITVG. There are 16 residues in the CDR3. The CDR3 DNA, read in part, is TGTGCCTGGAGTCTAGGCTCTGGGGGGGATGCAGAA. Translated: CAWSLGSGGDAE. The full CDR3 is CAWSLGSGGDAETLYF.

This clone is labeled as large. The germline and genes are mouse ones. CDR3 bases read: TGTGCCAGCAGTGATGCAGGACAGGGTAATTCGCCC. Protein: CASSDAGQGNSP. The full-length CDR3 reads as CASSDAGQGNSPLYF. V and J are TRBV13-3 and TRBJ1-6; 8 bases line up with TRBD1. The read is 3 residues too short to cover the CDR3 end, so that end is filled in from the germline J gene. TRBJ1-6 is marked as an open reading frame, function uncertain. V shed 0 bases, J shed 6 bases, and the junction held 2 bases outside the gene matches. Germline V gene lookup returns CDR1 NNHDY and CDR2 SYVADS. This CDR3 is built from 15 residues.

This clone was counted ten times or more. Mouse gene names and germline throughout. The CDR3: CASSDATPRSSYEQYF. CDR3 DNA, as far as it was read: TGTGCCAGCAGTGATGCAACGCCCAGAAGCTCCTAT. This chain links TRBV13-1 with TRBJ2-7; D remains unclear. Coverage ceases 4 residues before the CDR3 finishes, and the germline J gene fills in the end. The CDR3 runs to 16 residues. The V and J ends lost 0 bases and 0 bases respectively, with 13 bases between them. The germline gives CDR1 NSHNY, CDR2 SYGAGN.

Judged by abundance, this clone is medium-sized. Gene names refer to mouse genes. The read is 4 residues too short to cover the CDR3 end, so that end is filled in from the germline J gene. This chain connects TRBV13-3 to TRBJ2-2, with D maybe TRBD2 (5 bases). The germline V and J ends were trimmed by 2 bases and 0 bases, with 5 bases remaining between them. CDR3 length equals 14 residues. Germline assignment: CDR1 NNHDY and CDR2 SYVADS. The CDR3 reads CASSELANTGQLYF. CDR3 DNA (partial): TGTGCCAGCAGTGAACTGGCAAACACCGGG.

In this sample, this clone turned up a few times. All gene names here are mouse names. The read halts 4 residues ahead of the CDR3 end, with the missing end drawn from the germline J gene. The V and J genes are TRBV13-3 and TRBJ2-1; the D gene is possibly TRBD2 (7 bases). CDR1 is NNHDY and CDR2 is SYVADS in the germline V gene. The CDR3 is made up of 13 amino acids. The sequenced CDR3 bases are TGTGCCAGCAGGCCCGGGGGGCAGGCT. As protein: CASRPGGQA. The complete CDR3 reads CASRPGGQAEQFF.

This clone appeared many times. Gene names are mouse gene names. CDR3 protein: CTCREDWAYAEQFF. The part of the CDR3 DNA that was read is TGCACCTGCAGGGAGGACTGGGCCTATGCT. V usage is TRBV1 and J usage is TRBJ2-1; TRBD2 matches at 8 bases. The read ends 4 residues shy of where the CDR3 ends; the end is completed using the germline J gene. The germline CDR1 and CDR2 sequences are NSQYPW and LRSPGD (reference sequence). The CDR3 is 14 amino acids. The V and J ends lost 6 bases and 3 bases, in that order; junction bases with no gene match: 4.

Many counts were recorded for this clone. Here the gene names and germline are mouse. The CDR3 goes on 4 residues after the read ends, and that part is filled in from the germline J gene. The chain joins TRBV12-2 to TRBJ1-2, with D maybe TRBD1 (6 bases). CDR1 SGHLS and CDR2 HYDKME come from the germline V gene. V was clipped by 0 bases and J by 4 bases, with 11 bases between them. The CDR3 runs to 14 residues. Here the CDR3 reads CASSLEGVGSDYTF. The sequenced CDR3 bases are TGTGCCAGCTCTCTCGAGGGGGTGGGCTCC.

This clone was observed a few times. A far larger clone is only one base removed, so a read error is likely. Gene names follow the mouse nomenclature. The read comes to an end 4 residues before the CDR3 does, leaving the germline J gene to fill in the end. The chain links TRBV1 to TRBJ1-2; D gene ambiguous. V was trimmed by 2 bases and J by 3 bases, leaving 7 bases between them. This CDR3 region has 13 residues. CDR1 is NSQYPW, CDR2 LRSPGD, per germline (reference sequence). Partial CDR3 DNA: TGCACCTGCAGTGCAATCCAGGACTCC. Its translation is CTCSAIQDS. The whole CDR3 sequence is CTCSAIQDSDYTF.

This clone was observed many times. Mouse gene names apply. The missing CDR3 end, 4 residues past where the read stops, is filled in from the germline J gene. The chain employs TRBV13-3 and TRBJ2-1; 7 nucleotides line up with TRBD1. Losses at the gene ends were 4 bases for V and 2 bases for J; bases not matched to a gene: 3. The CDR3 has 14 residues. The V gene's germline CDR1 is NNHDY and CDR2 SYVADS. Here the CDR3 reads CASSTGTDYAEQFF. The sequenced CDR3 bases are TGTGCCAGCAGTACCGGGACAGACTATGCT.

By share, this clone ranks as medium-sized (0.01 to 0.1%). The genes are named according to mouse. The CDR3 goes on 4 residues after the read ends, and that part is filled in from the germline J gene. The J gene is TRBJ2-7, the V gene TRBV31, with 10 bases aligning to TRBD2. CDR3 length: 13 amino acids. Germline CDR1 is GKSSPN and CDR2 is SITVG. The CDR3 bases that were read are TGTGCCTGGAGTCGGGACTGGGGATAT. Encoded protein: CAWSRDWGY. The whole CDR3 region reads CAWSRDWGYEQYF.

At least ten counts were recorded for this clone. These gene names are mouse names. The CDR3 extends 4 residues past the end of the read, so its final part is completed from the germline J gene. The rearrangement uses TRBV5 and TRBJ1-1; the D gene is possibly TRBD1 (6 bases). Trimming removed 0 bases from V and 3 bases from J, with 8 bases in between. The CDR3 has 14 amino acids. CDR1 LGHNA and CDR2 YNLKQL come from the germline V gene (reference sequence). The DNA read from the CDR3 is TGTGCCAGCAGCCAAGACAGGGGTGACACA. Translated: CASSQDRGDT. The full-length CDR3 reads as CASSQDRGDTEVFF.

This clone was seen repeatedly, ten times or more. The germline and genes are mouse ones. The covered CDR3 bases are TGTGCCAGCTCTCTCGAGGCAGGGGGTGCAAACTCC. Protein product: CASSLEAGGANS. The whole CDR3 sequence is CASSLEAGGANSDYTF. This rearrangement joins TRBV12-2 to TRBJ1-2; 7 bases agree with TRBD1. The read terminates 4 residues ahead of where the CDR3 ends, so the germline J gene completes it. CDR3 length: 16 residues. With 0 bases clipped from V and 0 bases from J, the junction kept 6 bases outside the gene matches. Germline V gives CDR1 SGHLS, CDR2 HYDKME. The whole variable domain, filled in from reference TRBV12-2 and TRBJ1-2, reads NSGVVQSPRYIIKGKGERSILKCIPISGHLSVAWYQQTQGQELKFFIQHYDKMERDKGNLPSRFSVQQFDDYHSEMNMSALELEDSAVYFCASSLEAGGANSDYTFGSGTRLLVI.

This clone came up many times. Mouse gene names apply. The CDR3 end is not reached by the read, which stops 4 residues before it; the germline J gene fills it in. This chain joins TRBV31 and TRBJ2-2, with 8 bases lining up with TRBD2. V shed 0 bases, J shed 3 bases, and the junction held 3 bases outside the gene matches. Germline loops: CDR1 GKSSPN, CDR2 SITVG. The CDR3 is made up of 15 amino acids. The CDR3 sequence is CAWSLGGADTGQLYF. The part of the CDR3 DNA that was read is TGTGCCTGGAGTCTAGGGGGGGCGGACACCGGG.

There are many counts of this clone. The listed genes are named as in mouse. The read terminates 4 residues before the CDR3 end, so the remaining end is supplied by the germline J gene. V gene TRBV1 combines with J gene TRBJ1-1; a weak D match, TRBD1 (5 bases). Germline V lookup: CDR1 NSQYPW, CDR2 LRSPGD (reference sequence). The V end was cut by 0 bases, the J end by 0 bases, with 8 bases between. The CDR3 spans 15 residues. The sequenced part of the CDR3 DNA is TGCACCTGCAGTGCAGATGTCAGGGCAAACACA. Amino acids: CTCSADVRANT. The full-length CDR3 reads as CTCSADVRANTEVFF.

This clone was recorded at least ten times. Mouse gene names apply. The read gets to within 4 residues of the CDR3 end, and the germline J gene fills in the rest. The V call is TRBV16, the J call TRBJ2-5; TRBD1 aligns across 11 bases. The CDR3 length is 13 residues. Germline V gene data show CDR1 as SGHSA and CDR2 as FRNQAP. CDR3 DNA (partial): TGTGCAAGCAGCCGGGACAGGGGGGAC. As protein: CASSRDRGD. The entire CDR3 protein reads CASSRDRGDTQYF.

To note about this clone: Gene names are mouse gene names. The read gets to within 4 residues of the CDR3 end, and the germline J gene fills in the rest. The chain is built from TRBV13-2 and TRBJ2-4, with 11 bases fitting TRBD2. The CDR3 contains 14 residues. Germline V gene sequence: CDR1 NNHNN, CDR2 SYGAGS (reference sequence). With V trimmed by 5 bases and J by 1 base, 0 bases remained unmatched. CDR3 DNA, as far as it was read: TGTGCCAGCGGACTGGGGGGGCGTCAAAAC. It encodes CASGLGGRQN. The CDR3 reads in full as CASGLGGRQNTLYF.

This clone was seen at least ten times. Gene names are mouse gene names. CDR3 loop: CASSDDWGGHEQYF. CDR3 DNA, as far as it was read: TGTGCCAGCAGTGATGACTGGGGGGGCCAT. The chain recombines TRBV13-3 with TRBJ2-7, with 11 bases lining up with TRBD2. The CDR3 end is not reached by the read, which stops 4 residues before it; the germline J gene fills it in. CDR1 and CDR2 (germline): NNHDY, SYVADS. The length of the CDR3 is 14 residues.